This is a list of T cell receptor beta chains from one sample in a study of cytomegalovirus exposure and HLA in healthy donors. Only in-frame clones appear in the TCRdb table, and some are missing; sequencing was by immunoSEQ multiplex PCR. The data hold roughly 120,000 clones, with 79% observed a single time. The material sequenced was PBMCs. The receptors stem from a woman aged 18-30 years in good health and CMV-seropositive. The CDR3 runs from the conserved cysteine through the conserved F or W. The order of the fields is CDR3 DNA, CDR3 protein, D gene, V gene, J gene, clone size, CDR3 length. A D gene is named only where the DNA matches it firmly. Size values are once, few and many counts, or a class for expanded clones, and some rows have none.

TGCGCCAGCAGCTTGGACATAGCAACTGAAGCTTTCTTT	CASSLDIATEAFF	.	TRBV5-1	TRBJ1-1	.	13
TGTGCCAGCAGCCTCCCGGACAGGGCCACGTACGAGCAGTACTTC	CASSLPDRATYEQYF	TRBD1	TRBV5-6	TRBJ2-7	.	15
TGTGCCAGTAGTTCATCCCTAGGGACAGGACCCTACAATGAGCAGTTCTTC	CASSSSLGTGPYNEQFF	TRBD1	TRBV19	TRBJ2-1	.	17
TGTGCCAGCAGCTGGAGCGGTAGCACAGATACGCAGTATTTT	CASSWSGSTDTQYF	.	TRBV7-2	TRBJ2-3	.	14
TGTGCCAGCAGCTGGGGCCTTACCTACGAGCAGTACTTC	CASSWGLTYEQYF	.	TRBV6-1	TRBJ2-7	.	13
TGTGCCAGCAGGGACCCCTCCGGGACTAGCGGGAGAAGATGGGTCACAGATACGCAGTATTTT	CASRDPSGTSGRRWVTDTQYF	TRBD2	TRBV2	TRBJ2-3	.	21
TGTGCCAGCTCACCACCTCGACAGGGCCCCAACAATGAGCAGTTCTTC	CASSPPRQGPNNEQFF	TRBD1	TRBV18	TRBJ2-1	.	16
TGCGCCAGCAGCGAAGTGGACAGGGGGTCCACTGAAGCTTTCTTT	CASSEVDRGSTEAFF	TRBD1	TRBV5-1	TRBJ1-1	.	15
TGTGCCAGCAGCCCGACCCTGGGGAGCCACTATGGCTACACCTTC	CASSPTLGSHYGYTF	.	TRBV11-1	TRBJ1-2	.	15
TGTGCCAGCAGGGTCGGGACAGGGCTTCAGCCCCAGCATTTT	CASRVGTGLQPQHF	TRBD1	TRBV5-5	TRBJ1-5	.	14
TGTGCCAGCAGCCTAAACAGGAATGAGCAGTTCTTC	CASSLNRNEQFF	.	TRBV5-4	TRBJ2-1	.	12
TGTGCCTGGAGTTCACAGGGGCAAGCTTTCTTT	CAWSSQGQAFF	TRBD1	TRBV30	TRBJ1-1	.	11
TGTGCCAGCAGTTTATACGGGAATGAGCAGTTCTTC	CASSLYGNEQFF	.	TRBV27	TRBJ2-1	once	12
TGTGCCAGCAGCTTCCAGGGGGCCCACTATGGCTACACCTTC	CASSFQGAHYGYTF	TRBD1	TRBV7-9	TRBJ1-2	.	14